This T cell receptor beta chain was recorded in a study of identical twins. Study-wide points: In drawing conclusions, the study used cross-sectional statistical analysis and did not follow the same donors.

TCRdb reprocessed the 5' RACE reads via MiXCR and lists one record per CDR3 protein. The sample shows some 710,000 distinct CDR3 sequences, around 6% of them seen only once. The CDR3 spans 17 residues. The J segment lost 1 base and the V segment lost 6 bases, leaving 12 bases of the junction unmatched. Germline values: CDR1 MNHEY, CDR2 SMNVEV (reference sequence). The table lists this clonotype with a few counts. Its antigen remains unidentified. This chain uses TRBV27 with TRBJ2-1; TRBD2 matches 7 bases. The receptor's source is a man between 18 and 35 years old in good health. The material sequenced was naive T cells sorted from blood. CDR3 amino acids: CASSRPSGAGSYNEQFF. The CDR3, as DNA: TGTGCCAGCAGCCGACCAAGCGGGGCGGGATCCTACAATGAGCAGTTCTTC.